This TCR beta chain was sequenced in a study of T cells expressing NK-cell markers. Study details: The study drew TCR beta repertoires from sorted CD3+CD56+NKG2C+, CD3+CD56+NKG2C- and CD3+CD56-NKG2C+ T cells. Eight donors were sequenced, of whom seven were HCMV-seropositive, while the remaining one was HCMV-seronegative.

CDR3 length: 12 residues. Germline CDR1 and CDR2: MGHDK and SYGVNS. Using the 5' RACE reads, TCRdb records one entry per CDR3 protein without DNA. Here the sample table reports under 600,000 distinct CDR3 sequences. With respect to this clonotype: Its antigen is not identified.

Study-wide results and limits: The CD3+CD56-NKG2C+ fraction was also led by these clonotypes in several donors.

The sequence was obtained from a woman in her forties or fifties in good health. The sequencing sample was made of blood T cells: a sorted CD56 or NKG2C T cell subset, CD4+ or CD8+ T cells, or bulk PBMC T cells (not recorded which). The chain employs TRBV25-1 and TRBJ1-2. CDR3 sequence: CASSENGDGYTF.